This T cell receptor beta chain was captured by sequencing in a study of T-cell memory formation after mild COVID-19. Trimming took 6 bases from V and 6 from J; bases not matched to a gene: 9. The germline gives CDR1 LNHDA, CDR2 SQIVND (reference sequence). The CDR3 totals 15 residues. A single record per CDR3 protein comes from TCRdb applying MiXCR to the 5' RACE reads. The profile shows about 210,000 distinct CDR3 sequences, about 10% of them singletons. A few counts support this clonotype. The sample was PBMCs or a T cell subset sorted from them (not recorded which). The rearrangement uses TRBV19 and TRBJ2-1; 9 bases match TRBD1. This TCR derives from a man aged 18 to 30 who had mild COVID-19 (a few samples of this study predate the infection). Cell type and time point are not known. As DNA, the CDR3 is TGTGCCAGTAGGAGGACAGGGGTCGGTGGCAATGAGCAGTTCTTC. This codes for CASRRTGVGGNEQFF.